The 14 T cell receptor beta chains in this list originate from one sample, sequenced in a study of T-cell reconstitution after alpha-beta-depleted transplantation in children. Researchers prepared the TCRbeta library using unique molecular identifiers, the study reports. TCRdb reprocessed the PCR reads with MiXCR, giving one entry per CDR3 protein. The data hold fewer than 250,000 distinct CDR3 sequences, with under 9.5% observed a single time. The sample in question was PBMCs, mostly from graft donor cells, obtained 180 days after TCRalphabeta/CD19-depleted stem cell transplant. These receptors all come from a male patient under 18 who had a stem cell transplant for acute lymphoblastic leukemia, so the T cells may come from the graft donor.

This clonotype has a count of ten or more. The CDR3 DNA reads TGCGCCAGCAGCTCCGTCTCGGGACTAGCAGTCTACGAGCAGTACTTC. It is translated as CASSSVSGLAVYEQYF. This chain uses TRBV5-1 with TRBJ2-7; TRBD2 agrees at 9 bases. The ends lost 3 bases at V and 3 bases at J; junction bases unmatched: 10. This CDR3 has 16 amino acids. Germline lookup yields CDR1 SGHRS and CDR2 YFSETQ.

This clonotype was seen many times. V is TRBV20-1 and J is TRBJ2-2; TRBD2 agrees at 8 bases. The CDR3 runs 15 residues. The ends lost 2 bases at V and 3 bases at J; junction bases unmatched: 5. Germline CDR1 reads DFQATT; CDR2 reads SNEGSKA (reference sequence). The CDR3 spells CSARRGGPDTGELFF. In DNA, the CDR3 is TGCAGTGCTAGACGCGGGGGGCCGGACACCGGGGAGCTGTTTTTT.

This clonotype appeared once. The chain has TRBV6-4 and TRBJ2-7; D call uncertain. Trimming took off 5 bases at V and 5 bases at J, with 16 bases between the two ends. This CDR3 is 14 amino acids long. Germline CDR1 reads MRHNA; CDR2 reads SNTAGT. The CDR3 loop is CASSPWVRRDEQYF. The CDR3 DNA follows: TGTGCCAGCAGTCCTTGGGTCAGGAGAGACGAGCAGTACTTC.

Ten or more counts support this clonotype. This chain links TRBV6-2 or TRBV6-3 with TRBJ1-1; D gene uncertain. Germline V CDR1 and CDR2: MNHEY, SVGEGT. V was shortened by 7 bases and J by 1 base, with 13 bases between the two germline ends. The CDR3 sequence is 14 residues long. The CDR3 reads CASTRTPRNTEAFF. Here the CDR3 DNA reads TGTGCCAGCACCCGAACCCCTAGGAACACTGAAGCTTTCTTT.

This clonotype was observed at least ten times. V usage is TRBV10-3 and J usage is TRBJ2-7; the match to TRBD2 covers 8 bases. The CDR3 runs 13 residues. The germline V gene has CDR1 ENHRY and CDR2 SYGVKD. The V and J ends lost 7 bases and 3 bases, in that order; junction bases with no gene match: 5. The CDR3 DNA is TGTGCCATCAAGGGGCTAGCGGGCTACGAGCAGTACTTC. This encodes CAIKGLAGYEQYF.

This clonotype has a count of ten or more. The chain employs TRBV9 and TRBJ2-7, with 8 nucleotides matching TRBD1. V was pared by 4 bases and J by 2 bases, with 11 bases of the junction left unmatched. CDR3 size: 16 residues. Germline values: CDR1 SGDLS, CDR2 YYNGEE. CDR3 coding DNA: TGTGCCAGCAGCTTAGGGGTGGACAGGGTCACCTACGAGCAGTACTTC. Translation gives CASSLGVDRVTYEQYF.

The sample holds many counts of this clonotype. The CDR3 DNA reads TGTGCCAGCAGCTTTTCTATGGACAGGGCAAGCAGAGCTTTCTTT. It is translated as CASSFSMDRASRAFF. The chain joins TRBV7-2 to TRBJ1-1, with TRBD1 matching over 8 bases. Trimming cost V 3 bases and J 10 bases; bases outside gene matches: 13. The germline CDR1 and CDR2 sequences are SGHTA and FQGNSA. This CDR3 contains 15 residues.

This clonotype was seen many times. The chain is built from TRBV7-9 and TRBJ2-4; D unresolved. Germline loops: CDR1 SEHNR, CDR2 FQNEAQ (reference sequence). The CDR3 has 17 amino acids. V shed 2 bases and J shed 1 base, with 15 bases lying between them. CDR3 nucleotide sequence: TGTGCCAGCAGCTTAACGGTGCGACGGAATGCCAAAAACATTCAGTACTTC. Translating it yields CASSLTVRRNAKNIQYF. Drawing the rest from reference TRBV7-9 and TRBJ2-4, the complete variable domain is DTGVSQNPRHKITKRGQNVTFRCDPISEHNRLYWYRQTLGQGPEFLTYFQNEAQLEKSRLLSDRFSAERPKGSFSTLEIQRTEQGDSAMYLCASSLTVRRNAKNIQYFGAGTRLSVL.

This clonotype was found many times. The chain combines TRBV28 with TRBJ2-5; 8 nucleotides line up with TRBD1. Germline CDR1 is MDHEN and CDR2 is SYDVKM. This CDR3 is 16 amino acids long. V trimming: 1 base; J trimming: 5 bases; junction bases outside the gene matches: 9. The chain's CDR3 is CASSLYRRGRGETQYF. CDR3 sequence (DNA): TGTGCCAGCAGTTTATACCGCAGGGGGCGCGGGGAGACCCAGTACTTC.

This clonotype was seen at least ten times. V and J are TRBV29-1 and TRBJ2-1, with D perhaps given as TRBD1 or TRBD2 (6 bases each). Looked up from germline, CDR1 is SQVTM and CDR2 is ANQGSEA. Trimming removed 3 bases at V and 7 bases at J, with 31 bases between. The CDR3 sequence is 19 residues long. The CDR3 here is CSVERGIMQGKTHTNEQFF. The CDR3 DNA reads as TGCAGCGTTGAGCGGGGCATTATGCAGGGGAAAACACACACGAATGAGCAGTTCTTC.

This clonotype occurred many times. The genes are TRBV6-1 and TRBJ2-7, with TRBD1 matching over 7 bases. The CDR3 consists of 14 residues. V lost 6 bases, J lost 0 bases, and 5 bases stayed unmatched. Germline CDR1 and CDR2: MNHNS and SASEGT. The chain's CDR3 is CASSRGFFSYEQYF. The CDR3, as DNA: TGTGCCAGCAGCAGGGGGTTTTTCTCCTACGAGCAGTACTTC.

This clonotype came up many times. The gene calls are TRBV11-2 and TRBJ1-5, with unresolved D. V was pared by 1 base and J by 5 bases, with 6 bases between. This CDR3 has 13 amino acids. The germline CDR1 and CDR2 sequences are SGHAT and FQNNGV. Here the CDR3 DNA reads TGTGCCAGCAGCTTAGGGGCTTATCAGCCCCAGCATTTT. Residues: CASSLGAYQPQHF.

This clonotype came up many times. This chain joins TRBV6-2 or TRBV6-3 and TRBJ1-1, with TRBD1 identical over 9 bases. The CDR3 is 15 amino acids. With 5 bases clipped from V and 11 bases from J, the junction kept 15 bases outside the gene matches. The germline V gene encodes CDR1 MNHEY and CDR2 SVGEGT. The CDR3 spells CASSPGTGLSPEAFF. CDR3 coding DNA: TGTGCCAGCAGTCCCGGGACAGGGTTATCCCCGGAGGCTTTCTTT.

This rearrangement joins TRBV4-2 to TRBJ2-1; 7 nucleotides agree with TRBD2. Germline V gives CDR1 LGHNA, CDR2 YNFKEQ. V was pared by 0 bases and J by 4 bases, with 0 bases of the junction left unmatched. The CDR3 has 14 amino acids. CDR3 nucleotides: TGTGCCAGCAGCCAAGACGGGGGGTACAATGAGCAGTTCTTC. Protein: CASSQDGGYNEQFF.